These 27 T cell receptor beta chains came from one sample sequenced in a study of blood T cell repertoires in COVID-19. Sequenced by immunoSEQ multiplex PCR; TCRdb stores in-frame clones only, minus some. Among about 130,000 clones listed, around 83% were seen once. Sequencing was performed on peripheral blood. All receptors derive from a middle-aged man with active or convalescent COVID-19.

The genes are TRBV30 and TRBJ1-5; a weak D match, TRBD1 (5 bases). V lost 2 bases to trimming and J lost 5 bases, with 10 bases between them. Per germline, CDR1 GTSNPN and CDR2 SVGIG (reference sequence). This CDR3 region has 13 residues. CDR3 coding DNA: TGTGCCTGGAGTCGGCAGGGTGATCAGCCCCAGCATTTT. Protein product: CAWSRQGDQPQHF.

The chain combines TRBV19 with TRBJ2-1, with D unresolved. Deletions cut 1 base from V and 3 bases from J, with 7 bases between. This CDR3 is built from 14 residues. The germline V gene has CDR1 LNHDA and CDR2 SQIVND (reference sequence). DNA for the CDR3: TGTGCCAGTAGTATAGGTCACAGCTACAATGAGCAGTTCTTC. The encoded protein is CASSIGHSYNEQFF.

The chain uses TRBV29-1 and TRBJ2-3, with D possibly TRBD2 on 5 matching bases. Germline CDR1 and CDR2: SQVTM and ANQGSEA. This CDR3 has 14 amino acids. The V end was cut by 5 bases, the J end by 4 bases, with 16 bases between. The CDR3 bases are TGCAGCGTTAAAGGAGTCGGGATGGCAGATACGCAGTATTTT. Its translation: CSVKGVGMADTQYF.

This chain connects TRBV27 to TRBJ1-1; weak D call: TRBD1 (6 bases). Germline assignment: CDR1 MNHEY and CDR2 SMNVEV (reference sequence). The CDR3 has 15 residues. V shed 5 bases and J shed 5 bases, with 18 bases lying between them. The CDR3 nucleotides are TGTGCCAGCAGTCTCTTAGGGGGGGTAGAAACTGAAGCTTTCTTT. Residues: CASSLLGGVETEAFF.

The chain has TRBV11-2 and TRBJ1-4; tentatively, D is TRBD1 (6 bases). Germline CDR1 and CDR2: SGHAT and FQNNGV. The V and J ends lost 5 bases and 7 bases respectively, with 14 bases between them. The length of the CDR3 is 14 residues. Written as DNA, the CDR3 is TGTGCCAGCAGCGGAACAGGGCTTGGTGAAAAACTGTTTTTT. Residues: CASSGTGLGEKLFF.

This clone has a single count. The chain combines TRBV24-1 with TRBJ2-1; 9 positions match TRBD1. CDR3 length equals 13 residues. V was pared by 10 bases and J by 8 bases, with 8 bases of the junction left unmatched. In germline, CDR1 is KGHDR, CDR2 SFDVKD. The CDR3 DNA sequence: TGTGCCACAGCAACAGGGGGCTTGGATGAGCAGTTCTTC. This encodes CATATGGLDEQFF.

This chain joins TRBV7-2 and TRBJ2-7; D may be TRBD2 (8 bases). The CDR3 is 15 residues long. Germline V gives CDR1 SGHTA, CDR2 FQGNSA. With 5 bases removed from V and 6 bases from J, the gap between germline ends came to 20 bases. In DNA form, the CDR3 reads TGTGCCAGCAGCAACGGGGGGGCAGGGGGAGGCGAGCAGTACTTC. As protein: CASSNGGAGGGEQYF.

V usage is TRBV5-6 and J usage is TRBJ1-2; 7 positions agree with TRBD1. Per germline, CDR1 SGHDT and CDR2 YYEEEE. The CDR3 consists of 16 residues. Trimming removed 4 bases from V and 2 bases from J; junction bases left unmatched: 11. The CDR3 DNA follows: TGTGCCAGCAGCCCGACAGGGATCTCGCTAAACTATGGCTACACCTTC. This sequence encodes CASSPTGISLNYGYTF.

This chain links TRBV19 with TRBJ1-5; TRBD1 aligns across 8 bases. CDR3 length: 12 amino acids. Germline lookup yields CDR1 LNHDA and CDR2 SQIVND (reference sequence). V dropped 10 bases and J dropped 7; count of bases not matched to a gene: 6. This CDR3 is CATDRGGQPQHF. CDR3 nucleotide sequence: TGTGCCACTGACAGGGGTGGACAGCCCCAGCATTTT.

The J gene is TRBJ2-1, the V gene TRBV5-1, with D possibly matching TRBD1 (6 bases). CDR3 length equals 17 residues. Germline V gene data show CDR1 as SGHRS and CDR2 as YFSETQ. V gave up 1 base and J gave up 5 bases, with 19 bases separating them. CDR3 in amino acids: CASSLKPPGVGHNEQFF. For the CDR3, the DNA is TGCGCCAGCAGCTTGAAGCCACCAGGGGTGGGGCACAATGAGCAGTTCTTC.

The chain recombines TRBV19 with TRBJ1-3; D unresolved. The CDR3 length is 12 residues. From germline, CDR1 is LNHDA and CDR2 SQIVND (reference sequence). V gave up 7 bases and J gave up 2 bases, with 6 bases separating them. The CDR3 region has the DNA TGTGCCAGTACTTCCCCTGGAAACACCATATATTTT. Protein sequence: CASTSPGNTIYF. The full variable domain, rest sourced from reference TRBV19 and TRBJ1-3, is DGGITQSPKYLFRKEGQNVTLSCEQNLNHDAMYWYRQDPGQGLRLIYYSQIVNDFQKGDIAEGYSVSREKKESFPLTVTSAQKNPTAFYLCASTSPGNTIYFGEGSWLTVV.

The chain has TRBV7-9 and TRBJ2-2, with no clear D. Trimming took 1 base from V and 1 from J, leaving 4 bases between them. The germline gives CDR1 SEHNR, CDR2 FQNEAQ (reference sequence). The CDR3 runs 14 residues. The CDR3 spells CASSLGQNTGELFF. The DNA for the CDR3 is TGTGCCAGCAGCTTAGGACAGAACACCGGGGAGCTGTTTTTT. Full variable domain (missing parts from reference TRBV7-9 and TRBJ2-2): DTGVSQNPRHKITKRGQNVTFRCDPISEHNRLYWYRQTLGQGPEFLTYFQNEAQLEKSRLLSDRFSAERPKGSFSTLEIQRTEQGDSAMYLCASSLGQNTGELFFGEGSRLTVL.

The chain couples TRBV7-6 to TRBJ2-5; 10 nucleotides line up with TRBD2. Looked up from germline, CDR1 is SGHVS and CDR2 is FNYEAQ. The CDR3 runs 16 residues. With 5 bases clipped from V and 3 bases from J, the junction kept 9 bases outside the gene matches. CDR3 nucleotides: TGTGCCAGCAGCCCTACGAGCGGGACTAGCGAAGAGACCCAGTACTTC. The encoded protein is CASSPTSGTSEETQYF. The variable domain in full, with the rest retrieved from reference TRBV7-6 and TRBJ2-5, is GAGVSQSPRYKVTKRGQDVALRCDPISGHVSLYWYRQALGQGPEFLTYFNYEAQQDKSGLPNDRFSAERPEGSISTLTIQRTEQRDSAMYRCASSPTSGTSEETQYFGPGTRLLVL.

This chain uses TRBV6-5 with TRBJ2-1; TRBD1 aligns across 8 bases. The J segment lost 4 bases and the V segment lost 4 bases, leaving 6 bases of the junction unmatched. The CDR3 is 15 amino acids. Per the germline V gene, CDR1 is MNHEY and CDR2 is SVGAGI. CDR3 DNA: TGTGCCAGCAGTTCAGGGGGCGCGGCTTACAATGAGCAGTTCTTC. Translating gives CASSSGGAAYNEQFF.

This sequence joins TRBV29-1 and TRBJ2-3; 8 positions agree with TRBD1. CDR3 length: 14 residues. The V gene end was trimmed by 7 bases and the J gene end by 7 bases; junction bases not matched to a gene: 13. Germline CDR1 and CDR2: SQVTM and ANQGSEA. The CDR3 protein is CSAPGTGIWNTQYF. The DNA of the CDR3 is TGCAGCGCTCCCGGGACAGGCATTTGGAATACGCAGTATTTT.

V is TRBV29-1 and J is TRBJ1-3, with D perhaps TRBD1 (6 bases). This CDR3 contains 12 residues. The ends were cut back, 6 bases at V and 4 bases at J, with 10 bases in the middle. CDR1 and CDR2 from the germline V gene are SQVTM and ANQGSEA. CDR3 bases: TGCAGCGTCCTCGGACAGGGAAACACCATATATTTT. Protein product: CSVLGQGNTIYF.

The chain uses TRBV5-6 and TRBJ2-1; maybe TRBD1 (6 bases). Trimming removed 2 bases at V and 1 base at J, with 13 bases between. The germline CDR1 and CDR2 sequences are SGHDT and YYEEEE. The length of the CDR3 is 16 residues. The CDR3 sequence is CASSLSRGGSYNEQFF. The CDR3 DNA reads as TGTGCCAGCAGCTTAAGTAGAGGGGGATCCTACAATGAGCAGTTCTTC.

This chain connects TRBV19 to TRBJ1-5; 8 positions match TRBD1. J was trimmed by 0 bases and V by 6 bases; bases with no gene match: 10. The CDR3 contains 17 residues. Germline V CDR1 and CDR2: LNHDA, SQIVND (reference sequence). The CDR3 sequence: CASRSDRGLYSNQPQHF. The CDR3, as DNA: TGTGCCAGTAGGAGCGACAGGGGTCTGTATAGCAATCAGCCCCAGCATTTT. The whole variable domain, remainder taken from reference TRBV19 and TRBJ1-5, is DGGITQSPKYLFRKEGQNVTLSCEQNLNHDAMYWYRQDPGQGLRLIYYSQIVNDFQKGDIAEGYSVSREKKESFPLTVTSAQKNPTAFYLCASRSDRGLYSNQPQHFGDGTRLSIL.

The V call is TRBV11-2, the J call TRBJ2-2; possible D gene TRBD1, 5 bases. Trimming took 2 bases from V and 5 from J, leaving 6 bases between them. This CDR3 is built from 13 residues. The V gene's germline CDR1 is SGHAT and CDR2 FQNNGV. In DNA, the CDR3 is TGTGCCAGCAGCTTACAGGGAACCGGGGAGCTGTTTTTT. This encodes CASSLQGTGELFF.

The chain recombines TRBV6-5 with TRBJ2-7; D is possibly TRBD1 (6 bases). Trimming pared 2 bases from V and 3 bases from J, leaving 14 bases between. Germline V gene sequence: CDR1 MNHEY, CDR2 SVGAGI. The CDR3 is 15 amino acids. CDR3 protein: CASSYRTVLGYEQYF. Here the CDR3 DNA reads TGTGCCAGCAGTTACAGGACAGTCTTAGGCTACGAGCAGTACTTC.

Here the CDR3 reads CAWSPPTGAVAGNTIYF. DNA of the CDR3: TGTGCCTGGAGTCCACCGACAGGGGCTGTCGCTGGAAACACCATATATTTT. The V and J genes are TRBV30 and TRBJ1-3, with TRBD1 matching over 8 bases. The CDR3 is made up of 17 amino acids. J lost 2 bases, V lost 2 bases, and 11 bases had no gene match. Germline lookup yields CDR1 GTSNPN and CDR2 SVGIG (reference sequence).

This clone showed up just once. The CDR3 sequence is CASSLGHYEQYF. The CDR3 coding sequence is TGTGCCAGCAGCCTGGGACACTACGAGCAGTACTTC. The rearrangement joins TRBV5-8 to TRBJ2-7; perhaps TRBD1 as D (6 bases). V was cut by 4 bases and J by 3 bases, with 8 bases left in between. From germline, CDR1 is SGHTS and CDR2 YDEGEE. This CDR3 spans 12 amino acids. The full variable domain, rest sourced from reference TRBV5-8 and TRBJ2-7, is EAGVTQSPTHLIKTRGQQATLRCSPISGHTSVYWYQQALGLGLQFLLWYDEGEERNRGNFPPRFSGRQFPNYSSELNVNALELEDSALYLCASSLGHYEQYFGPGTRLTVT.

The CDR3 sequence: CASSLASRGDRPYEQYF. CDR3 DNA: TGCGCCAGCAGCTTGGCCAGTAGGGGGGACAGGCCCTACGAGCAGTACTTC. The rearrangement links TRBV5-1 to TRBJ2-7; 8 bases align to TRBD1. Per the germline V gene, CDR1 is SGHRS and CDR2 is YFSETQ. The junction had 10 bases not matched to a gene; V was cut back by 0 bases and J by 2 bases. The CDR3 has 17 residues. Drawing the rest from reference TRBV5-1 and TRBJ2-7, the complete variable domain is KAGVTQTPRYLIKTRGQQVTLSCSPISGHRSVSWYQQTPGQGLQFLFEYFSETQRNKGNFPGRFSGRQFSNSRSEMNVSTLELGDSALYLCASSLASRGDRPYEQYFGPGTRLTVT.

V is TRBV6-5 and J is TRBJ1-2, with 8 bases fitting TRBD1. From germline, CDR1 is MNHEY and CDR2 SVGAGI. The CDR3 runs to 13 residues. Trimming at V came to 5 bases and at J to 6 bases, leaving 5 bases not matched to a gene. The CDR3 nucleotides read TGTGCCAGCAGTCCAGGGGGCGCGAATGGCTACACCTTC. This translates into CASSPGGANGYTF.

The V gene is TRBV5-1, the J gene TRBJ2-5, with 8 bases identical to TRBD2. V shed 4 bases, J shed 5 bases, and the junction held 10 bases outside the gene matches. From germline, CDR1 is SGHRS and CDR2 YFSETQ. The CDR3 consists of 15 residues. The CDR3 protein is CASSSSGATRETQYF. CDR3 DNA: TGCGCCAGCAGCAGTAGCGGGGCCACTCGGGAGACCCAGTACTTC.

In DNA form, the CDR3 reads TGTGCCAGCAGCCAAGATGGGAGCTACGAGCAGTACTTC. This gives the protein CASSQDGSYEQYF. This rearrangement joins TRBV14 to TRBJ2-7; possibly TRBD2 for D (5 bases). CDR3 length: 13 amino acids. The V and J ends lost 0 bases and 3 bases respectively, with 6 bases between them. Per the germline V gene, CDR1 is SGHDN and CDR2 is FVKESK.

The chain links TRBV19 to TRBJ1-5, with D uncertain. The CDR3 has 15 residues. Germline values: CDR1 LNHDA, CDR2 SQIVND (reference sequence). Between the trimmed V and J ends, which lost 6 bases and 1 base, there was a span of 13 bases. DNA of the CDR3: TGTGCCAGTAGCACGACCTTGGGCAGCAATCAGCCCCAGCATTTT. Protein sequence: CASSTTLGSNQPQHF.